This note documents a single T cell receptor (beta chain) sequence. The antigen remains unidentified. Gene names denote mouse genes. With the read ending 4 residues before the CDR3 end, the germline J gene is used to fill in that end. The sequencing template was cDNA reverse transcribed from extracted RNA. Repertoires were generated with immunoSEQ multiplex PCR, while TCRdb's copy carries only in-frame clones and drops some. The sample includes 290,000 or so clones, none of them occurring once. This entry belongs to a study of CD8+ T cells in alopecia areata. As for the study in general: Skin was taken from roughly 6-13-month-old C3H/HeJ graft donors that had spontaneous alopecia and grafted onto approximately 7-10-week-old female C3H/HeJ mice. Study outcomes and limitations: Clarity of TCR sharing across patients fell short of that in mice, possibly HLA-related. Especially in alopecia totalis/universalis, lesional scalp showed greater clonality than normal scalp did.

Cell sorting was performed on pooled cutaneous lymph node cells with CD4, CD8alpha, NKG2D, NKG2ACE and other markers. V shed 3 bases and J shed 0 bases, with 12 bases lying between them. The germline CDR1 and CDR2 sequences are NNHDY and SYVADS. The CDR3 is 15 amino acids. V gene TRBV13-3 combines with J gene TRBJ1-2, with TRBD1 as a possible D gene (6 bases). The sequence was obtained from a C3H/HeJ mouse with alopecia areata. The mouse line has the MHC haplotype H2-k. Sequencing was done on a sample of CD4+ T cells sorted from a lymph node. The CDR3 here is CASSARDKSNSDYTF. The DNA read from the CDR3 is TGTGCCAGCAGTGCCCGGGACAAGTCAAACTCC.